This T cell receptor (beta chain) stems from a study of cytomegalovirus exposure and HLA in healthy donors. Study-wide findings and caveats: According to a later analysis, donors in an Asian-associated ancestry cluster reportedly had fewer N-insertions than the roughly 660-donor mean. No immune exposure information besides CMV serostatus was available.

Primers: 60 Vbeta forward and 13 Jbeta reverse. Authors' processing steps: In a later analysis, the count reached 80 million or so unique TCR beta chains, with about 10 million shared. Using immunoSEQ multiplex PCR, the repertoire was profiled, and TCRdb retains in-frame clones only, with some absent. The DNA was the basis for D and trimming; V, J and clone size are from that table. Of under 150,000 clones in the sample, roughly 80% were seen once. To note about this clone: Its specificity is unknown.

Germline lookup yields CDR1 SGHNT and CDR2 YENEEA. V gave up 10 bases and J gave up 0 bases; unmatched junction bases: 7. This CDR3 region has 14 residues. Sequenced sample: PBMCs. The chain joins TRBV11-3 to TRBJ1-1; TRBD1 agrees at 8 bases. This sequence originates from a young man in good health and CMV-seronegative. The CDR3 sequence is CAIGRQGLNTEAFF. Written as DNA, the CDR3 is TGTGCCATCGGGAGACAGGGGCTGAACACTGAAGCTTTCTTT.